This T cell receptor beta chain comes out of a study of breast tumors, draining lymph nodes, adjacent tissues. Worth noting for this clonotype: As yet, its antigen is unknown.

Using its own MiXCR run on the multiplex PCR reads, TCRdb lists one record per CDR3 protein. The repertoire holds 200,000 to 250,000 distinct CDR3 sequences, with under 40% as singletons. Overall study findings and caveats: Findings are consistent with lymph node origin and intratumoral expansion of most tumor T cells.

The germline gives CDR1 KGHDR, CDR2 SFDVKD. V was pared by 3 bases and J by 11 bases, with 19 bases between. The CDR3 has 15 residues. Samples came from axillary lymph nodes draining the breast cancer. The TCR originated in a female donor with breast cancer. Some clones in this sample may be carry-over from other donors' samples. The sequencing input was axillary lymph node tissue. The rearrangement joins TRBV24-1 to TRBJ1-5, with D perhaps matching TRBD1 (6 bases). CDR3 sequence: CATSDTQGRQETQHF. CDR3 nucleotide sequence: TGTGCCACCAGTGATACACAGGGACGTCAAGAGACCCAGCATTTT.